This note documents a single TCR beta chain sequence. No antigen is known for it. The CDR3 is made up of 16 amino acids. V lost 1 base and J 7 bases, leaving 18 bases between the germline ends. Germline loops: CDR1 SGHRS, CDR2 YFSETQ. The record originates from a study of CD8 T cells in ankylosing spondylitis. General study results and limits: The study looked at matched synovial fluid samples from ankylosing spondylitis patients. Disease-linked clones were reported to be significantly enriched there. Characteristic, it appeared, of ankylosing spondylitis blood was a TCR beta motif of fewer than 10 highly homologous variants. Disease-linked clones were found to be CD8+ and relatively rare in peripheral blood.

Construction of TCR beta libraries was performed using quantitative 5'-RACE with molecular barcodes. MiXCR, run by TCRdb on the 5' RACE reads, gives a single entry per CDR3 protein. This table holds fewer than 650,000 distinct CDR3 sequences, over 9.5% found once. The gene calls are TRBV5-1 and TRBJ2-1, with a possible D match to TRBD1 (5 bases). The sequenced material came from blood, either unsorted or a sorted T cell fraction (not recorded which). This receptor was obtained from a male donor with ankylosing spondylitis. The CDR3 region has the DNA TGCGCCAGCAGCTTGCAGCCCAGGACACGCCTGAATGAGCAGTTCTTC. Translated: CASSLQPRTRLNEQFF. The full variable domain, its missing parts supplied by reference TRBV5-1 and TRBJ2-1, is KAGVTQTPRYLIKTRGQQVTLSCSPISGHRSVSWYQQTPGQGLQFLFEYFSETQRNKGNFPGRFSGRQFSNSRSEMNVSTLELGDSALYLCASSLQPRTRLNEQFFGPGTRLTVL.